This T cell receptor beta chain comes out of a study of T cells in Graves' hyperthyroidism and ophthalmopathy. Study results and limitations: Clonotypes that were expanded in thyroid above 0.001 mostly appeared in blood too.

As for this clonotype: The antigen is unknown. The junction does not match germline at one end; this may be a read error.

Germline V CDR1 and CDR2: DFQATT, SNEGSKA (reference sequence). The CDR3 is made up of 14 amino acids. RNA transcripts provided the source from which TCR beta CDR3 regions were amplified. The TCR CDR3 was amplified in a first-round RT-PCR using the HTBI primer set. A single record per CDR3 protein comes from TCRdb applying MiXCR to the multiplex PCR reads. The table has fewer than 350,000 distinct CDR3 sequences, less than 20% seen once; the top ten hold 35% to 45%. The sequenced sample consisted of blood. The receptor comes from a man in his fifties or sixties with Graves' ophthalmopathy. This chain uses TRBV20-1 with TRBJ1-1, with D perhaps TRBD1 (5 bases). The CDR3 spells CGARDPWGNPEAFF. CDR3 bases: TGCGGTGCTAGAGATCCTTGGGGGAATCCTGAAGCTTTCTTT.